What follows is one T cell receptor (beta chain) and its context. Authors' analysis steps: How many nucleated cells were present was estimated from reference gene primer amplification. This table comes from immunoSEQ multiplex PCR, and its TCRdb copy is limited to in-frame clones, with some not included. That table is the source of V, J and clone size, and D and trimming were worked out from the DNA. Of roughly 150,000 clones in the sample, roughly 88% are singletons; the top ten hold more than 25%. This record belongs to a study of blood T cell repertoires in COVID-19. Study summary: Sites in the United States, Italy and Spain provided acute and convalescent COVID-19 samples. PBMCs, B-cell-depleted T cells, or T cells provided the cDNA or gDNA that made up the material.

The origin of this receptor is a human donor in a cohort sampled during active COVID-19. The sample was peripheral blood.

The CDR3 here is CASSLQGLYGYTF. The CDR3, as DNA: TGTGCCAGCAGTTTACAGGGGTTATATGGCTACACCTTC. This chain links TRBV27 with TRBJ1-2; D might be TRBD1 (6 bases). In germline, CDR1 is MNHEY, CDR2 SMNVEV (reference sequence). The CDR3 sequence is 13 residues long. V was shortened by 2 bases and J by 5 bases, with 9 bases between the two germline ends.